This paragraph covers one T cell receptor (beta chain) sequence. Its antigen is unidentified. This sample was included in a study of monozygotic twins with cystic fibrosis. Findings of the study overall: Clonality was generally low (median roughly 0.01), higher in the most severe patients. Monozygotic CF twins shared more identical nucleotide clonotypes than unrelated patients.

V shed 5 bases and J shed 4 bases, with 20 bases lying between them. CDR1 is SQVTM and CDR2 is ANQGSEA in the germline V gene. CDR3 length equals 16 residues. Profiling relied on immunoSEQ multiplex PCR, and the TCRdb table lists in-frame clones only, not all of them. The sample lists over 30,000 clones; more than 55% were seen once. Sequencing was done on a sample of blood. This sequence originates from a girl under 18 with cystic fibrosis. V usage is TRBV29-1 and J usage is TRBJ2-2, with a tentative D call TRBD1 (6 bases). The CDR3 region has the DNA TGCAGCGTTCTACTACAGGGTCTTCTAAGCACCGGGGAGCTGTTTTTT. Its translation is CSVLLQGLLSTGELFF.